A selection of T cell receptor beta chains follows, all from one sample in a study of memory CD4+ T cells and cytomegalovirus serostatus. The method was immunoSEQ multiplex PCR; TCRdb's version includes in-frame clones alone and lacks a portion of them. Of just under 95,000 clones listed, under 90% were seen once; the top ten hold less than 4.5%. The specimen was memory CD4+ T cells from blood. The receptors shown here come from an adult in good health and CMV-seropositive. Both conserved end residues are part of each CDR3. D genes are given only for firm matches. The size of a clone is reported for some rows only, either as once, few or many, or as a class for expanded clones.

size,J,D,V,length,DNA,CDR3
.,TRBJ2-7,.,TRBV5-6,12,TGTGCCAGCAGCTTCCAGTCGGTCGAGCAGTACTTC,CASSFQSVEQYF
.,TRBJ1-1,.,TRBV5-4,13,TGTGCCAGCAGTCCCCAGGGAAACACTGAAGCTTTCTTT,CASSPQGNTEAFF
few,TRBJ2-1,.,TRBV7-8,14,TGTGCCAGCAGCTTATATCGGATCGGGAATGAGCAGTTCTTC,CASSLYRIGNEQFF
few,TRBJ2-7,.,TRBV28,14,TGTGCCAGCAGGCTAAAAGGGGTATCCTACGAGCAGTACTTC,CASRLKGVSYEQYF
.,TRBJ2-7,.,TRBV11-2,14,TGTGCCAGCAGCTTGGACCAAGCGGACTACGAGCAGTACTTC,CASSLDQADYEQYF
.,TRBJ2-7,.,TRBV27,13,TGTGCCAGCAACTCCGCACAGGGGGGGGAGCAGTACTTC,CASNSAQGGEQYF
.,TRBJ2-2,TRBD2,TRBV28,14,TGTGCCAGCAGTACTAGCGGGAGTACCGGGGAGCTGTTTTTT,CASSTSGSTGELFF
.,TRBJ2-6,TRBD1,TRBV2,15,TGTGCCAGCAAGGGACAGCCATCTGGGGCCAACGTCCTGACTTTC,CASKGQPSGANVLTF
.,TRBJ2-3,TRBD1,TRBV28,16,TGTGCCAGCAGTTTGGTGGGACAGGGAAGTGGCGATACGCAGTATTTT,CASSLVGQGSGDTQYF
.,TRBJ2-6,.,TRBV5-6,16,TGTGCCAGCAGCTTGAAAGGGAGCTCTGGGGCCAACGTCCTGACTTTC,CASSLKGSSGANVLTF
.,TRBJ1-1,TRBD1,TRBV2,17,TGTGCCAGCAGGGACTCCCCTTCACTAGGGGGCCGGATCGAAGCTTTCTTT,CASRDSPSLGGRIEAFF
.,TRBJ1-3,.,TRBV28,15,TGTGCCAGCAGTTTATTACAGGGAGCTGGAAACACCATATATTTT,CASSLLQGAGNTIYF
.,TRBJ1-5,.,TRBV28,12,TGTGCCAGCACCGGCCTCAATCAGCCCCAGCATTTT,CASTGLNQPQHF
.,TRBJ2-2,TRBD1,TRBV6-1,15,TGTGCCAGCAGTGGACAGGGGGGGACTACCGGGGAGCTGTTTTTT,CASSGQGGTTGELFF
once,TRBJ2-1,TRBD2,TRBV5-1,18,TGCGCCAGCAGCCCCGACCGACCACGACTAGCGGGAGATTATGAGCAGTTCTTC,CASSPDRPRLAGDYEQFF
few,TRBJ1-1,.,TRBV21-1,11,TGTGCCACCTGGAACGCCGGGGAAGCTTTCTTT,CATWNAGEAFF
.,TRBJ1-5,TRBD1,TRBV6-1,14,TGTGCCAGCAGGGGGGGACAGGGGGATCAGCCCCAGCATTTT,CASRGGQGDQPQHF
.,TRBJ1-1,.,TRBV30,13,TGTGCCTGGAGGAAGTGGGTGAACACTGAAGCTTTCTTT,CAWRKWVNTEAFF
.,TRBJ2-2,.,TRBV6-5,13,TGTGCCAGCCAAGTAGATGTAGCCGGGGAGCTGTTTTTT,CASQVDVAGELFF
.,TRBJ1-4,.,TRBV7-9,13,TGTGCCAGCAGCCTTGATACAGGGGAAAAACTGTTTTTT,CASSLDTGEKLFF
.,TRBJ1-2,TRBD1,TRBV6-5,15,TGTGCCAGCAGTTACTCCCTTTTAGACAGGGCTGGCTACACCTTC,CASSYSLLDRAGYTF
.,TRBJ1-2,TRBD1,TRBV5-6,13,TGTGCCAGCAGTCGACAGGGAAACTATGGCTACACCTTC,CASSRQGNYGYTF